Sequencing of this T cell receptor (beta chain) was carried out in a study of cytomegalovirus exposure and HLA in healthy donors. Study results and caveats: According to the study, 180 or so TCR beta chains were cytomegalovirus-associated. There were several of the most significant clusters that appeared linked to common viral pathogens in a later analysis.

Germline loops: CDR1 LNHDA, CDR2 SQIVND (reference sequence). The V and J ends lost 9 bases and 3 bases respectively, with 8 bases between them. The CDR3 length is 11 residues. The study ran its PCR with 60 Vbeta and 13 Jbeta primers. Here immunoSEQ multiplex PCR was the method, and the copy in TCRdb shows in-frame clones only, minus some. The sample includes 150,000 to 200,000 clones, 65% to 80% of them seen just once. Remarks on this clone: Its antigen remains unknown.

The V gene is TRBV19, the J gene TRBJ1-2, with D tentatively TRBD1 (5 bases). The clonotype comes from a woman aged 40 to 49 in good health and CMV-seropositive. The sample comprised PBMCs. The CDR3 loop reads CASGGDYGYTF. As DNA, the CDR3 is TGTGCCAGCGGGGGAGACTATGGCTACACCTTC.